This T cell receptor beta chain is from a study of CD8+ T cells in alopecia areata. Study-wide results and limits: The study also sequences resident alphabeta T cells of normal skin in scalp samples.

There are a few counts of this clone. The antigen remains unidentified. RNA extraction was followed by reverse transcription into cDNA, which acted as the sequencing template. The method was immunoSEQ multiplex PCR; TCRdb's version includes in-frame clones alone and lacks a portion of them. The data show roughly 150,000 clones, 55% seen once. This TCR came from a human donor in good health. Sequences were obtained from CD4+ T cells sorted from blood.

The DNA of the CDR3 is TGTGCCAGCAGTGAAAACCTGTTCCAAGAGACCCAGTACTTC. This encodes CASSENLFQETQYF. V and J are TRBV6-5 and TRBJ2-5, with no clear D. The CDR3 covers 14 residues. Germline CDR1 and CDR2: MNHEY and SVGAGI. V was trimmed by 5 bases and J by 1 base, leaving 11 bases between them.